The rows below give T cell receptor beta chains drawn from one sample of a study of identical twins. TCRdb reanalysed the 5' RACE reads using MiXCR and keeps one entry per CDR3 protein. The table records around 1.7 million distinct CDR3 sequences, about 31% of them present only once. Sequences were obtained from cord blood. The receptors derive from a newborn girl in good health. The CDR3 runs from the conserved cysteine through the conserved F or W. The D gene is left open where the match is weak. A row's size may be missing; if present it is once, few, many or a size class.

V gene,J gene,D gene,clone size,CDR3 protein,CDR3 DNA
TRBV14,TRBJ2-7,TRBD1,few,CASSQVGDRGTYEQYF,TGTGCCAGCAGCCAAGTGGGGGACAGGGGGACCTACGAGCAGTACTTC
TRBV2,TRBJ2-3,NA,NA,CATGGRSSGTDTQYF,TGTGCCACCGGAGGTCGGTCTAGCGGCACAGATACGCAGTATTTT
TRBV20-1,TRBJ1-6,TRBD1,NA,CSARPQGNSPLHF,TGCAGTGCTAGACCACAGGGGAATTCACCCCTCCACTTT
TRBV3-1,TRBJ2-3,TRBD2,once,CASSRREPEPQYF,TGTGCCAGCAGCCGGCGGGAGCCAGAGCCGCAGTATTTT
TRBV20-1,TRBJ2-3,NA,NA,CSARGGSSADTQYF,TGCAGTGCTAGAGGAGGGTCTAGCGCTGATACGCAGTATTTT
TRBV23-1,TRBJ1-3,TRBD1,NA,CASSQSPTGMGSGNTIYF,TGCGCCAGCAGTCAATCCCCGACAGGGATGGGGTCTGGAAACACCATATATTTT
TRBV6-6,TRBJ2-3,NA,NA,CTSSYISSSTDTQYF,TGTACCAGCAGTTACATTAGCAGCAGCACAGATACGCAGTATTTT
TRBV10-2,TRBJ2-3,NA,NA,CASSEIIRRGAEGSSQYF,TGCGCCAGCAGTGAGATCATCCGACGGGGGGCCGAGGGTTCGTCGCAGTATTTT
TRBV12-3/TRBV12-4,TRBJ2-1,NA,NA,CASSLGQGLEQFF,TGTGCCAGCAGTTTAGGGCAGGGATTGGAGCAGTTCTTC
TRBV12-3/TRBV12-4,TRBJ2-1,NA,NA,CASSLGDPKQFF,TGTGCCAGCAGTTTAGGGGACCCAAAGCAGTTCTTC
TRBV24-1,TRBJ1-5,NA,NA,CATSPGRGYSNQPQHF,TGTGCCACCAGTCCGGGTCGGGGGTATAGCAATCAGCCCCAGCATTTT
TRBV20-1,TRBJ1-1,NA,NA,CSARTGVEGGPYTEAFF,TGCAGTGCTAGAACGGGGGTGGAGGGCGGTCCTTACACTGAAGCTTTCTTT
TRBV24-1,TRBJ2-2,NA,NA,CATSDRSGNTGELFF,TGTGCCACCAGTGACCGTAGCGGGAACACCGGGGAGCTGTTTTTT
TRBV20-1,TRBJ1-2,NA,few,CSARDRGPNYGYTF,TGCAGTGCTAGAGACAGGGGTCCCAACTATGGCTACACCTTC
TRBV10-3,TRBJ2-5,NA,few,CAISKNRETQYF,TGTGCCATCAGTAAAAACAGGGAGACCCAGTACTTC
TRBV4-2,TRBJ2-7,NA,NA,CASSQAGGRLYEQYF,TGTGCCAGCAGCCAAGCTGGGGGGCGGCTCTACGAGCAGTACTTC
TRBV20-1,TRBJ2-7,TRBD1,NA,CSANSGTGDYEQYF,TGCAGTGCAAACTCCGGGACAGGGGACTACGAGCAGTACTTC
TRBV7-2,TRBJ2-5,NA,NA,CASSPHRSFRYQETQYF,TGTGCCAGCAGCCCTCACAGATCCTTCCGGTACCAAGAGACCCAGTACTTC
TRBV10-3,TRBJ1-1,TRBD1,few,CAISGGQGVKTEAFF,TGTGCCATCAGTGGCGGACAGGGGGTAAAGACTGAAGCTTTCTTT
TRBV11-2,TRBJ1-1,TRBD1,NA,CASSLGTGFRNTEAFF,TGTGCCAGCAGCTTAGGGACAGGGTTTCGGAACACTGAAGCTTTCTTT
TRBV5-1,TRBJ2-2,TRBD1,NA,CASSIIGQGNTGELFF,TGCGCCAGCAGTATCATAGGACAGGGGAACACCGGGGAGCTGTTTTTT
TRBV28,TRBJ1-2,NA,NA,CASSLEVARNYGYTF,TGTGCCAGCAGTTTAGAAGTGGCCAGGAACTATGGCTACACCTTC
TRBV28,TRBJ2-3,NA,many,CASGASDTDTQYF,TGTGCCAGCGGCGCCTCTGACACAGATACGCAGTATTTT
TRBV6-2/TRBV6-3,TRBJ1-5,NA,NA,CASSYCDAGQPQHF,TGTGCCAGCAGTTACTGTGACGCCGGTCAGCCCCAGCATTTT
TRBV9,TRBJ2-1,NA,few,CASSVTGWGDNEQFF,TGTGCCAGCAGCGTCACAGGGTGGGGCGACAATGAGCAGTTCTTC
TRBV5-1,TRBJ2-5,NA,NA,CASTLSPGVETQYF,TGCGCCAGCACCTTGTCCCCGGGAGTGGAGACCCAGTACTTC
TRBV7-2,TRBJ2-7,NA,NA,CASSLRGTPLSRTYEQYF,TGTGCCAGCAGCTTAAGAGGGACGCCCCTTAGCAGAACCTACGAGCAGTACTTC
TRBV10-3,TRBJ2-5,TRBD2,many,CAISELTSRQETQYF,TGTGCCATCAGTGAACTGACTAGCAGGCAAGAGACCCAGTACTTC
TRBV20-1,TRBJ2-1,TRBD2,NA,CSARWSGRANEQFF,TGCAGTGCTAGATGGAGCGGGAGGGCCAATGAGCAGTTCTTC
TRBV7-2,TRBJ2-1,TRBD2,NA,CASSLVGTKFSEQFF,TGTGCCAGCAGCTTAGTTGGGACTAAGTTTTCCGAGCAGTTCTTC
TRBV12-3/TRBV12-4,TRBJ2-2,TRBD2,few,CASSHGTSGGGELFF,TGTGCCAGCAGTCACGGGACTAGCGGGGGAGGGGAGCTGTTTTTT
TRBV20-1,TRBJ1-1,NA,few,CSAVGPLNTEAFF,TGCAGTGCTGTGGGACCGTTGAACACTGAAGCTTTCTTT
TRBV2,TRBJ2-7,TRBD1,few,CASSADRAGRKQYF,TGTGCCAGCAGCGCGGACAGGGCCGGAAGAAAGCAGTACTTC
TRBV20-1,TRBJ1-1,TRBD1,NA,CSARNRGTEAFF,TGCAGTGCGCGAAACAGGGGCACTGAAGCTTTCTTT
TRBV5-1,TRBJ1-2,NA,NA,CASSFDLRTDGYTF,TGCGCCAGCAGCTTTGATCTACGGACAGATGGCTACACCTTC
TRBV12-3/TRBV12-4,TRBJ2-6,NA,NA,CASSLRIRGSGANVLTF,TGTGCCAGCAGCCTACGTATTAGGGGGTCCGGGGCCAACGTCCTGACTTTC
TRBV28,TRBJ2-1,NA,many,CASSLFGEQFF,TGTGCCAGCAGTTTATTCGGTGAGCAGTTCTTC
TRBV7-6,TRBJ2-7,NA,NA,CASSHSSYNEQYF,TGTGCCAGCAGCCACAGCTCCTACAATGAGCAGTACTTC
TRBV27,TRBJ2-1,TRBD2,NA,CASSLGGGKFF,TGTGCCAGCAGTTTGGGGGGGGGAAAGTTCTTC
TRBV5-1,TRBJ1-6,NA,few,CASSLTSGPNNSPLHF,TGCGCCAGCAGCCTTACATCTGGACCGAATAATTCACCCCTCCACTTT
TRBV20-1,TRBJ2-7,TRBD2,once,CSARAGTIHNEQYF,TGCAGTGCTAGAGCGGGGACTATCCACAATGAGCAGTACTTC
TRBV6-1,TRBJ2-7,NA,NA,CASSVLGQQGSYEQYF,TGTGCCAGCAGTGTGCTAGGGCAACAGGGATCCTACGAGCAGTACTTC
TRBV10-2,TRBJ2-1,NA,NA,CASSESKGRWNEQFF,TGCGCCAGCAGTGAGTCGAAAGGCCGATGGAATGAGCAGTTCTTC
TRBV28,TRBJ1-2,NA,NA,CASSLSQGWDDYGYTF,TGTGCCAGCAGTTTATCCCAGGGGTGGGATGACTATGGCTACACCTTC
TRBV20-1,TRBJ2-5,TRBD2,NA,CSAYGLAGVGTQYF,TGCAGTGCCTACGGACTAGCGGGGGTCGGGACCCAGTACTTC
TRBV25-1,TRBJ2-6,NA,NA,CASSDPDRPSGANVLTF,TGTGCCAGCAGTGACCCCGACAGACCCTCTGGGGCCAACGTCCTGACTTTC
TRBV4-1,TRBJ2-5,TRBD2,NA,CASSQVAGAGGTQYF,TGCGCCAGCAGCCAAGTCGCGGGAGCCGGAGGGACCCAGTACTTC
TRBV27,TRBJ2-7,TRBD1,NA,CAGSLSRTGDYEQYF,TGTGCCGGCAGTTTATCTCGGACAGGGGACTACGAGCAGTACTTC
TRBV6-6,TRBJ2-7,TRBD1,many,CASSTRQGGSYEQYF,TGTGCCAGCAGCACCCGACAGGGTGGTTCCTACGAGCAGTACTTC
TRBV28,TRBJ2-3,TRBD2,NA,CASSGQIDLAGSTDTQYF,TGTGCCAGCAGCGGCCAAATAGACCTAGCGGGGAGCACAGATACGCAGTATTTT
TRBV10-3,TRBJ2-7,NA,NA,CASTVGRSYEQYF,TGTGCCTCTACCGTGGGTCGATCCTACGAGCAGTACTTC
TRBV7-9,TRBJ2-7,NA,NA,CASSLYHWEEQYF,TGTGCCAGCAGCTTATATCACTGGGAGGAGCAGTACTTC
TRBV5-4,TRBJ2-2,TRBD1,NA,CASSATGRDTGELFF,TGTGCCAGCAGCGCGACAGGGAGAGACACCGGGGAGCTGTTTTTT